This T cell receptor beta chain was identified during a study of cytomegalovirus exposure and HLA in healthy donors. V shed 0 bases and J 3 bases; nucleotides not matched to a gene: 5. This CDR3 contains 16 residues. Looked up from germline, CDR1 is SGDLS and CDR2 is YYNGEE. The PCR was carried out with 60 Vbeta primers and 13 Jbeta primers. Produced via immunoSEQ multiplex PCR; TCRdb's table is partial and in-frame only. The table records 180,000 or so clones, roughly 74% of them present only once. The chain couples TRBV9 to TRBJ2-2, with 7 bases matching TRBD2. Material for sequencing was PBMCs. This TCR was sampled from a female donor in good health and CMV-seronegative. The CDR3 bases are TGTGCCAGCAGCGTAGAAGCGGGGACGTACACCGGGGAGCTGTTTTTT. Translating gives CASSVEAGTYTGELFF.